Included here is one T cell receptor (beta chain) sequence, with context. Profiling relied on immunoSEQ multiplex PCR, and the TCRdb table lists in-frame clones only, not all of them. The data hold roughly 180,000 clones, with 79% observed a single time. The V and J ends lost 11 bases and 4 bases respectively, with 16 bases between them. This CDR3 region has 13 residues. Germline V gene lookup returns CDR1 MNHEY and CDR2 SVGAGI. The data were obtained in a study of blood T cell repertoires in COVID-19. Study-wide background: The United States, Italy and Spain provided the acute and convalescent COVID-19 samples.

The TCR sequence derives from a woman aged 55-70 years with COVID-19, enrolled during active disease. Sequenced: peripheral blood. The V and J genes are TRBV6-5 and TRBJ2-3; D perhaps matches TRBD2 (7 bases). The CDR3, as DNA: TGTGCCTCAAAGGGGGGGGCGGCAGATACGCAGTATTTT. Protein sequence: CASKGGAADTQYF.